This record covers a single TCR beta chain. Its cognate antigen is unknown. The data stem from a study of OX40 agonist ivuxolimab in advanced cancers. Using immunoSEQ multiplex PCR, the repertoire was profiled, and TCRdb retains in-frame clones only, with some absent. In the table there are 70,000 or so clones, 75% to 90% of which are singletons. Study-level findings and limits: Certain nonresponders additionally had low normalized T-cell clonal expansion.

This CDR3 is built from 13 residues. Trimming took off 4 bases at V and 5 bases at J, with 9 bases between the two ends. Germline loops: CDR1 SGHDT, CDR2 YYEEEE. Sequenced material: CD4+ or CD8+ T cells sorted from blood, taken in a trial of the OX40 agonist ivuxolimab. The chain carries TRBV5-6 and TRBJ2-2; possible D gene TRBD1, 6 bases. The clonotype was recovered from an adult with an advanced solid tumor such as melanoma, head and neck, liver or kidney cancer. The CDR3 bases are TGTGCCAGCAGCCTTGGGACAACCGGGGAGCTGTTTTTT. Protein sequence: CASSLGTTGELFF.